This TCR beta chain was sequenced for a study of radiotherapy plus CTLA-4 blockade in lung cancer. As for the study in general: Objective responses arose in roughly 17% of patients, and about 32% experienced disease control.

Overall study results and limits: The authors reported that early blood T cell clone dynamics, with interferon-beta, best predicted response.

This CDR3 comprises 13 residues. Germline trimming cut 4 bases from V and 3 bases from J; bases unmatched to any gene: 1. Germline V lookup: CDR1 SNHLY, CDR2 FYNNEI. Comments on this clone: No antigen is known for it.

Assay: immunoSEQ multiplex PCR; the TCRdb copy retains only in-frame clones and omits some. The data hold about 110,000 clones, with roughly 77% observed a single time. Sequenced material: peripheral blood, taken from a patient treated with radiotherapy plus ipilimumab. The V and J genes are TRBV2 and TRBJ2-5, with 8 bases lining up with TRBD2. This sequence was found in a human donor with non-small cell lung cancer that progressed on radiotherapy plus ipilimumab. Some clones in this sample may be carry-over from other donors' samples. CDR3 DNA: TGTGCCAGCAGTGTCGGGGGGGAAGAGACCCAGTACTTC. It yields the protein CASSVGGEETQYF.